The entry that follows covers one T cell receptor (beta chain) sequence. The sample originates from a study of T cell clones after liver transplantation. Turning to the study itself: Post-transplant blood was tracked for graft-donor-reactive T cell clones identified in a pre-transplant mixed lymphocyte reaction. Blood was drawn pre-transplant, before withdrawal, and after full or failed withdrawal.

This CDR3 spans 14 amino acids. V was pared by 3 bases and J by 7 bases, with 4 bases of the junction left unmatched. Per the germline V gene, CDR1 is LNHDA and CDR2 is SQIVND (reference sequence). The protocol was immunoSEQ multiplex PCR, while the TCRdb copy is restricted to in-frame clones and leaves out a portion. The sample carries 55,000 or so clones, 70% to 75% recorded once. This chain uses TRBV19 with TRBJ2-1, with 9 positions matching TRBD2. The clonotype originates from a human donor who received a liver transplant. Source: CD4+ T cells from blood, taken before liver transplant. CDR3 sequence (DNA): TGTGCCAGTAGTATGGGCGGGGGGGCAAATGAGCAGTTCTTC. Its translation is CASSMGGGANEQFF.